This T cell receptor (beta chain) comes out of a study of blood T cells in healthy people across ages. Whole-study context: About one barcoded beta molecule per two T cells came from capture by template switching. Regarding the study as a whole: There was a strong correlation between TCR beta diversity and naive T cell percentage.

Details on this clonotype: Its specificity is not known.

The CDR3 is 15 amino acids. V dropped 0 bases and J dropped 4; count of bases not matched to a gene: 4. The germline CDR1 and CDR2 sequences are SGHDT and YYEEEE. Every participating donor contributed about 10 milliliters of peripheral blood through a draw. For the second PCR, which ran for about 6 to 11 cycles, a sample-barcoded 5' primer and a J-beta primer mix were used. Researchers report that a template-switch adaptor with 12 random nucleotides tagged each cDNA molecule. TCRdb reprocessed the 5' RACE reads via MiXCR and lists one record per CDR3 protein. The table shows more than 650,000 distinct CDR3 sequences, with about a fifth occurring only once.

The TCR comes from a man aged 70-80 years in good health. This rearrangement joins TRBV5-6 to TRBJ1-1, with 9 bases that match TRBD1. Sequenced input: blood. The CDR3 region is CASSLVQGQGTEAFF. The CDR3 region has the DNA TGTGCCAGCAGCTTGGTGCAGGGACAGGGCACTGAAGCTTTCTTT.